The clone carrying this T cell receptor beta chain was counted between two and nine times. Germline V gene lookup returns CDR1 SGHRS and CDR2 YFSETQ. The trim removed 4 bases at V and 6 bases at J, leaving 6 bases unmatched. The CDR3 is 14 amino acids. Time point noted: newly diagnosed GD, antithyroid drugs for less than 3 months. Isolated PBMC RNA provided the starting material for the TCR library. These data belong to a study of regulatory T cells in long-lasting Graves disease. Researchers made TCR beta libraries by using iRepertoire HTBI primers and running Arm-PCR on CDR3 regions. TCRdb recomputed calls from the multiplex PCR reads with MiXCR, one row per CDR3 protein. The sample consists of around 480,000 distinct CDR3 sequences, about a sixth of them appearing once. These same data were also listed under a study on T cells in Graves' hyperthyroidism and ophthalmopathy.

This receptor was identified in a man aged 35 to 55 with Graves disease. Specimen: peripheral blood mononuclear cells (PBMCs), collected at new diagnosis, from a patient treated with antithyroid drugs. The chain recombines TRBV5-1 with TRBJ2-3; TRBD1 matches 9 bases. CDR3 loop: CASSPDRGDDTQYF. As DNA, the CDR3 is TGCGCCAGCAGCCCGGACAGGGGAGATGATACGCAGTATTTT. Together with reference TRBV5-1 and TRBJ2-3, the CDR3 gives the full variable domain: KAGVTQTPRYLIKTRGQQVTLSCSPISGHRSVSWYQQTPGQGLQFLFEYFSETQRNKGNFPGRFSGRQFSNSRSEMNVSTLELGDSALYLCASSPDRGDDTQYFGPGTRLTVL.